The clone carrying this T cell receptor (beta chain) occurred a few times. Amplified TCR beta CDR3 regions derived from RNA transcripts. The TCR CDR3 was amplified in a first-round RT-PCR using the HTBI primer set. A single record per CDR3 protein comes from TCRdb applying MiXCR to the multiplex PCR reads. The sample shows under 500,000 distinct CDR3 sequences, about 14% of them seen only once. The data originate from a study of T cells in Graves' hyperthyroidism and ophthalmopathy. In germline, CDR1 is WNHNN, CDR2 SYGVQD (reference sequence). This CDR3 has 14 residues. V was clipped by 4 bases and J by 6 bases; unmatched bases: 4.

The specimen sequenced was blood. This TCR came from a man aged 50 to 59 with Graves' ophthalmopathy. This chain connects TRBV10-1 to TRBJ2-1; 9 bases align to TRBD2. The DNA for the CDR3 is TGCGCCAGCAGTGCGGGAGCGGGAGGCAATGAGCAGTTCTTC. It specifies CASSAGAGGNEQFF.